This T cell receptor beta chain came from a study of blood T cell repertoires in COVID-19. The CDR3 runs to 13 residues. V lost 6 bases and J lost 7; bases outside the gene matches: 7. The germline CDR1 and CDR2 sequences are MDHEN and SYDVKM. Sequenced by immunoSEQ multiplex PCR; TCRdb stores in-frame clones only, minus some. The top ten clones hold less than 5.5% of a sample with 150,000 to 200,000 clones, approximately 90% of them seen once. The receptor's source is a human donor in a cohort sampled during active COVID-19. This chain joins TRBV28 and TRBJ1-2, with 8 nucleotides matching TRBD1. The sequencing sample was made of peripheral blood. Here the CDR3 DNA reads TGTGCCAGCAGGCTGGGACAGGCAGGTGGCTACACCTTC. It codes for CASRLGQAGGYTF.